One T cell receptor beta chain is described in this entry. This sample stems from a study of T cell changes during pregnancy in multiple sclerosis. Only in-frame clones appear in the TCRdb table, and some are missing; sequencing was by immunoSEQ multiplex PCR. The data contain under 120,000 clones, about 89% of them singletons. Germline assignment: CDR1 SNHLY and CDR2 FYNNEI. There are 15 residues in the CDR3. The ends were cut back, 3 bases at V and 9 bases at J, with 20 bases in the middle. This receptor was taken from a female donor with multiple sclerosis, enrolled in a pregnancy study. Sequences were derived from peripheral blood, sampled after pregnancy. The chain employs TRBV2 and TRBJ1-1, with D possibly matching TRBD1 (6 bases). CDR3 sequence (DNA): TGTGCCAGCAGTGATTCGACAGGTTCTAGCAAAAAAGCTTTCTTT. This encodes CASSDSTGSSKKAFF.